The clone carrying this TCR beta chain was seen repeatedly, ten times or more. The antigen is undetermined. Germline CDR1 is SGHDT and CDR2 is YYEEEE. V shed 3 bases and J shed 2 bases, with 9 bases lying between them. CDR3 length: 13 amino acids. This record belongs to a study of identical twins. Healthy Caucasians were all of the donors. General study points: Low generation-probability sequences were in excess among twin-shared out-of-frame alpha sequences.

Unique molecular identifiers were present on the cDNA, which also gained a universal primer site by template switching. TCRdb passed the 5' RACE reads through MiXCR, listing each CDR3 protein once. The table shows more than 1.5 million distinct CDR3 sequences, with 25% to 35% occurring only once. The receptor's source is a newborn girl in good health. Material: cord blood. The V call is TRBV5-6, the J call TRBJ2-7; no clear D. The chain's CDR3 is CASSSDVAYEQYF. CDR3 coding DNA: TGTGCCAGCAGCTCGGACGTAGCCTACGAGCAGTACTTC.